This T cell receptor beta chain emerged from a study of cytomegalovirus exposure and HLA in healthy donors. Findings of the study overall: In a later analysis, first-cohort TCR clusters were found to tend to co-occur in the 120 or so validation repertoires. There were over 150 TCR beta chains listed as cytomegalovirus-associated.

Sequencing was performed with immunoSEQ multiplex PCR; in TCRdb, only in-frame clones are kept and a portion is missing. The profile shows 260,000 or so clones, around 87% of them singletons. A remark on this clone: Antigen: not known.

Trimming took off 0 bases at V and 0 bases at J, with 8 bases between the two ends. CDR3 length: 15 residues. Germline V gene sequence: CDR1 LNHNV, CDR2 YYDKDF (reference sequence). The chain is built from TRBV15 and TRBJ1-2; D is perhaps TRBD1 (5 bases). Material for sequencing was PBMCs. This sequence originates from a woman aged 18-35 years in good health and CMV-seronegative. Here the CDR3 DNA reads TGTGCCACCAGCAGAGAGGCAGGGTCTAACTATGGCTACACCTTC. Translating gives CATSREAGSNYGYTF.